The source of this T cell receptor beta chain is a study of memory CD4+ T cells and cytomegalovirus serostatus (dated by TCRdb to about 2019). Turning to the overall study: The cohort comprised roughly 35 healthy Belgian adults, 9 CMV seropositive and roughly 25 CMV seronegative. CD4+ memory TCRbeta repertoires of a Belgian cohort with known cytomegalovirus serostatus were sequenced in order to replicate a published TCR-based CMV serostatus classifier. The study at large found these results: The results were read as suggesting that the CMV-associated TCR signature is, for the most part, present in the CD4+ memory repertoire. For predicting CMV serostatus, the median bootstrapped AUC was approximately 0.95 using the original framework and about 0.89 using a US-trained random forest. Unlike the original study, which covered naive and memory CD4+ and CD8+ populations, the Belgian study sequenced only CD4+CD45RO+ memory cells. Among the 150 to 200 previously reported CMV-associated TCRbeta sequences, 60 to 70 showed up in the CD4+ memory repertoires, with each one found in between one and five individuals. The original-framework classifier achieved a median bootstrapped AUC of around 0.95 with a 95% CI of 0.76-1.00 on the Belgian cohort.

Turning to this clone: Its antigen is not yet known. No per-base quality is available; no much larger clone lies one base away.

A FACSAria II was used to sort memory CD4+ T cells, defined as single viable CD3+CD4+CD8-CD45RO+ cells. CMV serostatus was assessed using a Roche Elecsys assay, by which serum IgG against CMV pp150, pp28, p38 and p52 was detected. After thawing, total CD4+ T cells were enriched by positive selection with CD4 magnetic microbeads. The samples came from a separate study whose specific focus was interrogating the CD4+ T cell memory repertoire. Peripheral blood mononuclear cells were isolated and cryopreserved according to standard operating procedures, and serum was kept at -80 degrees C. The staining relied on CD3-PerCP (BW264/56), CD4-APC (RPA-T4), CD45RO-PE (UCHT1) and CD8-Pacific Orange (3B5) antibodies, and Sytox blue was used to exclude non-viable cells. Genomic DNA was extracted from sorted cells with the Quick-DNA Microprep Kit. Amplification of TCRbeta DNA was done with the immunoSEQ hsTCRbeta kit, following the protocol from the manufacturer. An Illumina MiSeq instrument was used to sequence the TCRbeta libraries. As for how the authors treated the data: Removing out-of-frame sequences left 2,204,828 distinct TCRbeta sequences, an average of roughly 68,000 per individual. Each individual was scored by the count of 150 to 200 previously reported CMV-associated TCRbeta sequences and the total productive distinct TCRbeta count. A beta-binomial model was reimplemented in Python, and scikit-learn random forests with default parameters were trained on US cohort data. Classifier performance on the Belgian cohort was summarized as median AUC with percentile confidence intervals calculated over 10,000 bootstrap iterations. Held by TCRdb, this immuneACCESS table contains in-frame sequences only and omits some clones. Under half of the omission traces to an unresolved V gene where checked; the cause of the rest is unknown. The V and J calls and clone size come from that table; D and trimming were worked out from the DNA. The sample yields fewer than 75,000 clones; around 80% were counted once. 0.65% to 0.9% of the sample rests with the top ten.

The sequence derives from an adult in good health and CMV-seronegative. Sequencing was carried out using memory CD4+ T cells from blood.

The CDR3 reads as follows: CASSFLGQTQYF. Here is the DNA: TGTGCCAGCAGTTTTCTCGGTCAGACCCAGTACTTC. The sequence is built from TRBV27 and TRBJ2-5; the D gene cannot be resolved reliably. There are 12 amino acids in the CDR3, from cysteine to phenylalanine inclusive. Only CDR3 DNA is held: 36 bases, read in frame from base 1. The V and J ends are trimmed by 3 bases and 6 bases, leaving 8 bases between them. CDR1 MNHEY and CDR2 SMNVEV are derived from the germline V gene (reference sequence).